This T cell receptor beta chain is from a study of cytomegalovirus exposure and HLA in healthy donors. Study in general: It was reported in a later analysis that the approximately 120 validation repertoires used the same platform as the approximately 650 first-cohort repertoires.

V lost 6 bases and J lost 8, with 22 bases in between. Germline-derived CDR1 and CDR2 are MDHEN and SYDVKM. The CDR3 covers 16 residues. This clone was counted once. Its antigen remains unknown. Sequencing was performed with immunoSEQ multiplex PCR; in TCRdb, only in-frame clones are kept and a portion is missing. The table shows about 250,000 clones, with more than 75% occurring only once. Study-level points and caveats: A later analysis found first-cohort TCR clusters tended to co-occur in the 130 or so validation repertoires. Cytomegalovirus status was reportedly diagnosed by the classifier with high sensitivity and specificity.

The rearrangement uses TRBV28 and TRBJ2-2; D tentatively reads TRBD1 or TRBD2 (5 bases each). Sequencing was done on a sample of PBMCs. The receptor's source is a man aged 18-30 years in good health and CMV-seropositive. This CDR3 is CASRQAGTPSGGELFF. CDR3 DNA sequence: TGTGCCAGCAGGCAAGCCGGGACCCCCTCAGGGGGGGAGCTGTTTTTT.